This T cell receptor (beta chain) appears in the sequencing data of a study of tumor-infiltrating lymphocytes in primary liver carcinoma. Study context: Cases comprised patients with primary liver carcinoma who received surgical resection. Tumor lesions were T1-T3 N0M0 and spanned about 4.2 to 11 cm. General observations from the study: The use of bulk unsorted samples meant that CD4+ and CD8+ repertoires were not compared. Tumor-adjacent and tumor-blood pairs shared less of their repertoires than tumor region pairs shared.

On this clonotype itself: Its antigen is unidentified. This CDR3 is missing its conserved last phenylalanine or tryptophan, likely due to a read error.

Extraction also yielded germline DNA, while blood RNA was obtained from unsorted whole blood. With 0 bases removed from V and 0 bases from J, the gap between germline ends came to 11 bases. CDR3 length: 15 amino acids. CDR1 SQVTM and CDR2 ANQGSEA come from the germline V gene. Priming with a constant-region primer yielded TCR beta cDNA from about 480 ng total RNA. Libraries covering TCR beta were generated through three nested multiplex PCR rounds (using a slightly modified ARM-PCR). Primers for the first two PCR rounds were TRBV1-TRBV30 forward primers and a C-beta reverse primer (roughly 10 cycles per round). TCRdb reprocessed the multiplex PCR reads with MiXCR, giving one entry per CDR3 protein. The sample shows 200,000 or so distinct CDR3 sequences, roughly 61% of them seen only once.

V and J are TRBV29-1 and TRBJ1-1; no definite D call. Specimen: peripheral blood. The sequence was collected from a woman between 55 and 75 years old with primary liver carcinoma and hepatitis B virus infection. Here the CDR3 DNA reads TGCAGCGTTGAAGATAGGCACCGCGTGAACACTGAAGCTTTCCTT. Protein: CSVEDRHRVNTEAFL.